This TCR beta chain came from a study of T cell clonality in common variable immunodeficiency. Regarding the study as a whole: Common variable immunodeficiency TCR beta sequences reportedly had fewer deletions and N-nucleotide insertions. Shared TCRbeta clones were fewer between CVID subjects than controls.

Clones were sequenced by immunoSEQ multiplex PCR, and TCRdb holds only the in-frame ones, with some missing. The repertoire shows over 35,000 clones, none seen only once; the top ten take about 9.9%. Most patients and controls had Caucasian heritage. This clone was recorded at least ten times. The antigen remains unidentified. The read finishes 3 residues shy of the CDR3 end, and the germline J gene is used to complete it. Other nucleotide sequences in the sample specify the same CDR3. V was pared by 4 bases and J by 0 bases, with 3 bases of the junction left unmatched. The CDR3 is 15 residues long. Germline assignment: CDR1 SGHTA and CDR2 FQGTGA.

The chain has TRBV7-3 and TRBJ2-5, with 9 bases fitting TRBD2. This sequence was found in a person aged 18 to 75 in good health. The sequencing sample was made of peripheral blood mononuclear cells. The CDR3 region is CASSSLAGNQETQYF. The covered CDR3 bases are TGTGCCAGCAGCTCTCTAGCGGGGAACCAAGAGACC.